This T cell receptor beta chain derives from a study of post-analysis software for immune sequencing data. For the study at large: Clinical courses comprised relapsing-remitting, secondary progressive and progressive-relapsing multiple sclerosis.

The authors incorporated unique molecular identifiers into the TCR beta cDNA libraries. TCRdb fed the PCR reads into MiXCR, producing one record per CDR3 protein. The sample consists of roughly 800,000 distinct CDR3 sequences, more than 45% of them appearing once. Study-level findings and limits: Normalized Chao1 diversity was significantly lower in multiple sclerosis patients than in controls. Roughly 5 TRBV segments, TRBV5-6, TRBV5-1 and TRBV20-1 among them, were found more frequent in patients than controls.

The CDR3 sequence is 15 residues long. Trimming shortened V by 4 bases and J by 3 bases, and 17 bases separated the two germline ends. Per the germline V gene, CDR1 is SGHKS and CDR2 is YYEKEE (reference sequence). This clonotype was detected a few times. Its antigen is as yet unknown. The chain combines TRBV5-5 with TRBJ2-7; tentative D call: TRBD1 (6 bases). The sequencing sample was made of blood. The TCR sequence derives from a girl aged 5-17 years with multiple sclerosis. The CDR3 DNA follows: TGTGCCAGCAGCCTCATACAGGGCGAAAGCTACGAGCAGTACTTC. Translation: CASSLIQGESYEQYF.